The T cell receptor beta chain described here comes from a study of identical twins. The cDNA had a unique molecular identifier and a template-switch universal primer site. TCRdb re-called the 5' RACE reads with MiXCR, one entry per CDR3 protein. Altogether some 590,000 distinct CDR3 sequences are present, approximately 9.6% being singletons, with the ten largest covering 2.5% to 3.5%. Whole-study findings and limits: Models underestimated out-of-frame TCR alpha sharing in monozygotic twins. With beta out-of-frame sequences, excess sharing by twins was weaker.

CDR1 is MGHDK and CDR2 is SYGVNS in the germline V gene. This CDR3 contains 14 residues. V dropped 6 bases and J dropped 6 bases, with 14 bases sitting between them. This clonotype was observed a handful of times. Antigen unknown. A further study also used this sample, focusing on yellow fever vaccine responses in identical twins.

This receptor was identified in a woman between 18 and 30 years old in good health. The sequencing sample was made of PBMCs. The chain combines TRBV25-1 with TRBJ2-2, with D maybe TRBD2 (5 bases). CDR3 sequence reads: CASRQTGNAGELFF. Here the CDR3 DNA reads TGTGCCAGCAGGCAAACGGGAAACGCCGGGGAGCTGTTTTTT.